One and the same sample provided the 14 T cell receptor beta chains below, sequenced in a study of cytomegalovirus exposure and HLA in healthy donors. The PCR used 60 Vbeta and 13 Jbeta primers. Clones were sequenced by immunoSEQ multiplex PCR, and TCRdb holds only the in-frame ones, with some missing. The profile shows some 95,000 clones, 55% to 80% of them singletons. Sequenced: PBMCs. The origin of the receptors is a female donor in good health and CMV-seronegative.

The chain carries TRBV6-5 and TRBJ2-1, with 10 bases matching TRBD2. Germline CDR1 is MNHEY and CDR2 is SVGAGI. The CDR3 runs 15 residues. Trimming cost V 4 bases and J 7 bases; bases outside gene matches: 7. CDR3 protein: CASSFLAGEGNEQFF. The CDR3 coding sequence is TGTGCCAGCAGTTTCCTAGCGGGAGAGGGAAATGAGCAGTTCTTC.

The gene calls are TRBV28 and TRBJ1-2; D is unclear. Trimming cost V 5 bases and J 1 base, with 17 bases left between them. The CDR3 has 16 amino acids. Germline CDR1 reads MDHEN; CDR2 reads SYDVKM. The CDR3 DNA sequence: TGTGCCAGCAGTCCGCCTTTACCGACTGATAACTATGGCTACACCTTC. Translating it yields CASSPPLPTDNYGYTF.

V usage is TRBV7-6 and J usage is TRBJ1-1; D unclear. Looked up from germline, CDR1 is SGHVS and CDR2 is FNYEAQ. CDR3 length: 13 amino acids. With 1 base removed from V and 2 bases from J, the gap between germline ends came to 5 bases. In DNA, the CDR3 is TGTGCCAGCAGCTTAGAACTCAACACTGAAGCTTTCTTT. As protein: CASSLELNTEAFF.

This clone was counted between two and nine times. The chain uses TRBV7-9 and TRBJ2-3; the match to TRBD2 covers 9 bases. This CDR3 comprises 16 residues. Trimming at V came to 2 bases and at J to 1 base, leaving 4 bases not matched to a gene. Germline V gene data show CDR1 as SEHNR and CDR2 as FQNEAQ (reference sequence). The CDR3 nucleotides are TGTGCCAGCAGCTTACTAGCGGGGACCCGCACAGATACGCAGTATTTT. It translates to CASSLLAGTRTDTQYF. Complete variable domain (other parts from reference TRBV7-9 and TRBJ2-3): DTGVSQNPRHKITKRGQNVTFRCDPISEHNRLYWYRQTLGQGPEFLTYFQNEAQLEKSRLLSDRFSAERPKGSFSTLEIQRTEQGDSAMYLCASSLLAGTRTDTQYFGPGTRLTVL.

This chain uses TRBV29-1 with TRBJ2-2, with 8 bases lining up with TRBD1. The germline V gene has CDR1 SQVTM and CDR2 ANQGSEA. The length of the CDR3 is 14 residues. Germline trimming cut 5 bases from V and 4 bases from J; bases unmatched to any gene: 6. The CDR3 is CSVTGTGSTGELFF. The CDR3 DNA sequence: TGCAGCGTTACCGGGACAGGTTCCACCGGGGAGCTGTTTTTT.

This clone has only a few counts. The chain links TRBV4-3 to TRBJ1-6; tentatively, D is TRBD1 (6 bases). This CDR3 is 17 amino acids long. Trimming took 0 bases from V and 9 from J, leaving 18 bases between them. Looked up from germline, CDR1 is LGHNA and CDR2 is YSLEER. CDR3 residues: CASSQDARLRGGSPLHF. CDR3 in DNA: TGCGCCAGCAGCCAAGACGCCAGGCTGAGAGGGGGTTCACCCCTCCACTTT.

This clone was found a few times. The gene calls are TRBV29-1 and TRBJ1-1; D call uncertain. V lost 5 bases and J 11 bases, leaving 12 bases between the germline ends. This CDR3 has 10 residues. Germline loops: CDR1 SQVTM, CDR2 ANQGSEA. The CDR3 loop is CSVTPLGAFF. DNA for the CDR3: TGCAGCGTTACCCCCCTCGGGGCTTTCTTT.

This clone has just one count. The rearrangement joins TRBV4-1 to TRBJ2-7; tentative D call: TRBD2 (5 bases). V lost 2 bases and J lost 4, with 15 bases in between. Per the germline V gene, CDR1 is MGHRA and CDR2 is YSYEKL. The CDR3 consists of 15 residues. CDR3 loop: CASSQSTGLKYEQYF. For the CDR3, the DNA is TGCGCCAGCAGCCAATCCACGGGGTTGAAGTACGAGCAGTACTTC.

The chain links TRBV19 to TRBJ2-1; 8 bases align to TRBD2. The CDR3 covers 16 residues. Germline values: CDR1 LNHDA, CDR2 SQIVND (reference sequence). After removal of 1 base from V and 4 bases from J, the junction contained 6 bases not matched to a gene. The CDR3 DNA reads as TGTGCCAGTAGTATAGTGGCGGGGGGCGGGTACAATGAGCAGTTCTTC. Residues: CASSIVAGGGYNEQFF.

This chain connects TRBV18 to TRBJ1-2; 7 bases align to TRBD1. The CDR3 is 13 residues long. V was pared by 4 bases and J by 6 bases, with 5 bases of the junction left unmatched. Germline loops: CDR1 KGHSH, CDR2 LQKENI. In DNA, the CDR3 is TGTGCCAGCTCACAAGGGACAGTAGATGGCTACACCTTC. This codes for CASSQGTVDGYTF.

The V and J genes are TRBV28 and TRBJ2-5; TRBD2 aligns across 8 bases. After removal of 5 bases from V and 3 bases from J, the junction contained 5 bases not matched to a gene. Germline V gives CDR1 MDHEN, CDR2 SYDVKM. The CDR3 is 14 residues long. As DNA, the CDR3 is TGTGCCAGCAGTCGCCTCGGGGGGGAAGAGACCCAGTACTTC. Amino acid sequence: CASSRLGGEETQYF.

This clone appeared a single time. The V call is TRBV5-1, the J call TRBJ2-1, with 10 positions matching TRBD2. CDR3 length equals 13 residues. Trimming at V came to 5 bases and at J to 10 bases, leaving 6 bases not matched to a gene. Germline CDR1 is SGHRS and CDR2 is YFSETQ. The CDR3 sequence: CASRQRGGNEQFF. Here the CDR3 DNA reads TGCGCCAGCAGGCAGCGGGGGGGCAACGAGCAGTTCTTC.

Here the CDR3 reads CASRDRALDEAFF. For the CDR3, the DNA is TGCGCCAGCAGAGACAGGGCTTTAGATGAAGCTTTCTTT. This sequence joins TRBV10-2 and TRBJ1-1, with TRBD1 identical over 7 bases. Unmatched junction bases numbered 8, after V lost 6 bases and J lost 7 bases. Germline CDR1 is WSHSY and CDR2 is SAAADI. The CDR3 contains 13 residues.

This rearrangement joins TRBV7-9 to TRBJ1-4, with a weak D call TRBD1 (6 bases). Germline CDR1 reads SEHNR; CDR2 reads FQNEAQ (reference sequence). V was shortened by 1 base and J by 3 bases, with 12 bases between the two germline ends. There are 16 residues in the CDR3. The CDR3 region is CASSLGQGKANEKLFF. The DNA for the CDR3 is TGTGCCAGCAGCTTAGGCCAGGGGAAGGCTAATGAAAAACTGTTTTTT.